The 27 T cell receptor beta chains below were found in one sample sequenced in a study of blood T cells in healthy people across ages. Using a J-beta primer mix together with a sample-barcoded 5' primer, a second PCR was run for roughly 7 to 11 cycles. Each CDR3 protein gets one entry after TCRdb re-called the 5' RACE reads with MiXCR. The table shows roughly 790,000 distinct CDR3 sequences, with roughly 44% occurring only once. Material for sequencing was blood. The receptors were gathered from an older woman in good health.

The chain uses TRBV6-2 or TRBV6-3 and TRBJ2-7, with 9 nucleotides matching TRBD2. V lost 7 bases to trimming and J lost 4 bases; unmatched junction nucleotides: 26. Germline V gene sequence: CDR1 MNHEY, CDR2 SVGEGT. The CDR3 consists of 20 residues. The CDR3 sequence: CASTPHRAGNWRLAVYEQYF. The CDR3 coding sequence is TGTGCCAGCACCCCGCACCGGGCCGGGAATTGGCGACTAGCGGTTTACGAGCAGTACTTC.

The table lists this clonotype with a few counts. The chain employs TRBV6-6 and TRBJ2-3; no clear D gene. Trimming removed 6 bases from V and 4 bases from J, with 2 bases in between. The CDR3 runs 10 residues. Germline assignment: CDR1 MNHNY and CDR2 SVGAGI (reference sequence). In DNA form, the CDR3 reads TGTGCCAGCAGATCAGATACGCAGTATTTT. This translates into CASRSDTQYF.

This clonotype was recorded a few times. The chain employs TRBV24-1 and TRBJ2-1, with D unclear. V was shortened by 5 bases and J by 4 bases, with 5 bases between the two germline ends. From germline, CDR1 is KGHDR and CDR2 SFDVKD. The CDR3 has 12 amino acids. CDR3 bases: TGTGCCACCAGTGGCGTGTACAATGAGCAGTTCTTC. Protein product: CATSGVYNEQFF.

There are a few counts of this clonotype. The J gene is TRBJ1-4, the V gene TRBV7-9; D is undetermined. Trimming stripped 1 base from V and 2 bases from J, with 14 bases between. Germline lookup yields CDR1 SEHNR and CDR2 FQNEAQ (reference sequence). The CDR3 has 17 residues. The CDR3 sequence is CASSLGERALTNEKLFF. The CDR3 nucleotides are TGTGCCAGCAGCTTAGGGGAACGGGCCCTCACTAATGAAAAACTGTTTTTT.

This clonotype has only a few counts. The CDR3 sequence is CASASLGSGSGNEQFF. Here the CDR3 DNA reads TGTGCCAGCGCTAGTCTGGGTAGCGGGAGCGGCAATGAGCAGTTCTTC. V is TRBV6-2 or TRBV6-3 and J is TRBJ2-1; 9 bases align to TRBD2. The V gene's germline CDR1 is MNHEY and CDR2 SVGEGT. J gave up 6 bases and V 8 bases, and 14 bases lay outside the gene matches. The CDR3 length is 16 residues.

The J gene is TRBJ1-1, the V gene TRBV7-2, with TRBD1 matching over 9 bases. V trimming: 4 bases; J trimming: 5 bases; junction bases outside the gene matches: 5. The CDR3 totals 14 residues. Germline CDR1 SGHTA, CDR2 FQGNSA. CDR3 DNA: TGTGCCAGCAGCTCACAGGGGGCGAGAACTGAAGCTTTCTTT. Translation: CASSSQGARTEAFF.

This chain uses TRBV7-9 with TRBJ2-5, with 7 bases that match TRBD1. The CDR3 covers 12 residues. V was pared by 6 bases and J by 11 bases, with 9 bases of the junction left unmatched. Germline values: CDR1 SEHNR, CDR2 FQNEAQ (reference sequence). The CDR3 spells CASRSDRVEQYF. The CDR3 bases are TGTGCCAGCAGGTCCGACAGGGTTGAGCAGTACTTC.

The sample holds many counts of this clonotype. The chain joins TRBV4-2 to TRBJ1-2, with D perhaps TRBD1 (5 bases). The CDR3 runs 16 residues. The V gene's germline CDR1 is LGHNA and CDR2 YNFKEQ. The V end lost 0 bases, the J end lost 6 bases, and 17 bases lay between the germline ends. Here the CDR3 DNA reads TGTGCCAGCAGCCAAGACCCCTTGCAGGGACGGCATGGCTACACCTTC. Encoded protein: CASSQDPLQGRHGYTF.

The chain employs TRBV20-1 and TRBJ1-1; D may be TRBD1 (6 bases). V was cut by 6 bases and J by 4 bases, with 15 bases left in between. Germline loops: CDR1 DFQATT, CDR2 SNEGSKA (reference sequence). This CDR3 comprises 13 residues. This CDR3 reads CSAARGAVTEAFF. The CDR3 nucleotides read TGCAGTGCGGCCCGGGGGGCGGTCACTGAAGCTTTCTTT.

The chain employs TRBV28 and TRBJ2-5, with 14 bases aligning to TRBD2. V lost 8 bases to trimming and J lost 6 bases; unmatched junction nucleotides: 14. CDR3 length: 17 amino acids. Germline CDR1 and CDR2: MDHEN and SYDVKM. As DNA, the CDR3 is TGTGCCAGCGGGCCGCTCTTTGGACTAGCGGGAGGCAAGACCCAGTACTTC. Translating it yields CASGPLFGLAGGKTQYF.

The chain is built from TRBV12-3 or TRBV12-4 and TRBJ2-5, with a possible D match to TRBD2 (6 bases). The CDR3 extends over 13 amino acids. Trimming took 4 bases from V and 5 from J, leaving 11 bases between them. The CDR3 here is CASSYSGVETQYF. The CDR3 DNA sequence: TGTGCCAGCAGTTATTCGGGGGTTGAGACCCAGTACTTC.

This clonotype was recorded many times. V usage is TRBV29-1 and J usage is TRBJ2-5, with TRBD1 matching 7 bases. Trimming removed 1 base from V and 2 bases from J; junction bases left unmatched: 10. The CDR3 is 16 amino acids. Germline-derived CDR1 and CDR2 are SQVTM and ANQGSEA. CDR3 sequence: CSVEVYLGGQQETQYF. Here the CDR3 DNA reads TGCAGCGTTGAAGTTTACCTTGGGGGACAGCAAGAGACCCAGTACTTC.

This clonotype was counted only a few times. The genes are TRBV13 and TRBJ2-1; D is possibly TRBD2 (5 bases). Germline CDR1 is PRHDT and CDR2 is FYEKMQ (reference sequence). The CDR3 totals 13 residues. Trimming stripped 5 bases from V and 10 bases from J, with 15 bases between. In nucleotides, the CDR3 is TGTGCCAGCAGCCTAGACTACGCAATGGAGCAGTTCTTC. This gives the protein CASSLDYAMEQFF.

The V gene is TRBV18, the J gene TRBJ2-1; a weak D match, TRBD2 (7 bases). Trimming removed 0 bases at V and 5 bases at J, with 14 bases between. The CDR3 runs 16 residues. Per germline, CDR1 KGHSH and CDR2 LQKENI. CDR3 amino acids: CASSPPHRGANNEQFF. DNA of the CDR3: TGTGCCAGCTCACCACCCCACCGGGGGGCCAACAATGAGCAGTTCTTC.

The chain links TRBV10-3 to TRBJ1-2; D might be TRBD1 (5 bases). Trimming stripped 0 bases from V and 7 bases from J, with 15 bases between. Germline V gene data show CDR1 as ENHRY and CDR2 as SYGVKD. This CDR3 comprises 15 residues. CDR3 coding DNA: TGTGCCATCAGTGAGTCGTCAGGGACCATGTCTGGCTACACCTTC. Translated: CAISESSGTMSGYTF.

CDR3 sequence reads: CASRFQGVRQETQYF. Written as DNA, the CDR3 is TGTGCCAGCAGATTTCAGGGCGTTCGGCAAGAGACCCAGTACTTC. V is TRBV6-1 and J is TRBJ2-5, with a weak D call TRBD1 (5 bases). V dropped 6 bases and J dropped 2 bases, with 16 bases sitting between them. Germline lookup yields CDR1 MNHNS and CDR2 SASEGT. CDR3 size: 15 residues.

This clonotype appeared a few times. The chain joins TRBV7-7 to TRBJ1-2, with D possibly TRBD1 on 5 matching bases. This CDR3 has 13 amino acids. Trimming shortened V by 5 bases and J by 6 bases, and 13 bases separated the two germline ends. Germline V gene sequence: CDR1 SSHAT, CDR2 FNYEAQ (reference sequence). CDR3: CASSPLGGNGYTF. CDR3 sequence (DNA): TGTGCCAGCAGCCCATTGGGGGGGAATGGCTACACCTTC.

This clonotype was observed a few times. The rearrangement joins TRBV5-6 to TRBJ2-1, with TRBD2 matching over 12 bases. Germline V gene data show CDR1 as SGHDT and CDR2 as YYEEEE. With V trimmed by 0 bases and J by 7 bases, 8 bases remained unmatched. The CDR3 is made up of 17 amino acids. CDR3 protein: CASSLDISSGRGNEQFF. CDR3 nucleotides: TGTGCCAGCAGCTTGGATATTTCTAGCGGGAGGGGGAATGAGCAGTTCTTC. Drawing the rest from reference TRBV5-6 and TRBJ2-1, the complete variable domain is DAGVTQSPTHLIKTRGQQVTLRCSPKSGHDTVSWYQQALGQGPQFIFQYYEEEERQRGNFPDRFSGHQFPNYSSELNVNALLLGDSALYLCASSLDISSGRGNEQFFGPGTRLTVL.

The CDR3 nucleotides read TGTGCCAGCTCACCACAAACAGGGGCCGATACGCAGTATTTT. It codes for CASSPQTGADTQYF. This sequence joins TRBV18 and TRBJ2-3; 7 positions agree with TRBD1. Per germline, CDR1 KGHSH and CDR2 LQKENI. This CDR3 comprises 14 residues. V trimming: 1 base; J trimming: 6 bases; junction bases outside the gene matches: 4.

J is TRBJ2-7 and V is TRBV7-3; TRBD2 matches 13 bases. The DNA end favors TRBJ2-5, so the J call may be wrong. CDR1 and CDR2 from the germline V gene are SGHTA and FQGTGA. CDR3 length: 15 residues. The CDR3 is CASSFGTSGEETQYF. The CDR3 nucleotides are TGTGCCAGCAGCTTTGGGACTAGCGGGGAAGAGACCCAGTACTTC.

In this sample, this clonotype turned up a few times. The chain joins TRBV6-5 to TRBJ1-4; D perhaps matches TRBD1 (5 bases). The germline gives CDR1 MNHEY, CDR2 SVGAGI. The V end lost 6 bases, the J end lost 8 bases, and 22 bases lay between the germline ends. This CDR3 has 16 residues. DNA for the CDR3: TGTGCCAGCAGCCCATTGCCTCAGGGTACGGGCGAAAAACTGTTTTTT. Amino acids: CASSPLPQGTGEKLFF.

The chain recombines TRBV28 with TRBJ1-5; 9 bases fit TRBD1. CDR1 MDHEN and CDR2 SYDVKM come from the germline V gene. The V and J ends lost 3 bases and 6 bases, in that order; junction bases with no gene match: 12. CDR3 length: 17 residues. The CDR3 nucleotides are TGTGCCAGCAGTTTGAACACCGGGACAGGGTCGGCTCAGCCCCAGCATTTT. Translated, it gives CASSLNTGTGSAQPQHF.

The genes are TRBV3-1 and TRBJ2-7; 8 bases match TRBD1. The germline CDR1 and CDR2 sequences are LGHDT and YNNKEL (reference sequence). V trimming: 0 bases; J trimming: 2 bases; junction bases outside the gene matches: 9. The CDR3 is 17 residues long. CDR3 loop: CASSQDVWGTGTYEQYF. The CDR3 DNA reads TGTGCCAGCAGCCAAGATGTGTGGGGGACAGGAACCTACGAGCAGTACTTC.

This clonotype was observed at least ten times. This chain connects TRBV6-2 or TRBV6-3 to TRBJ2-5, with D perhaps assigned TRBD1 or TRBD2 (6 bases each). The CDR3 is 13 amino acids. V was clipped by 9 bases and J by 5 bases, with 16 bases between them. CDR1 and CDR2 (germline): MNHEY, SVGEGT. The CDR3 protein is CASKRGPVETQYF. CDR3 DNA sequence: TGTGCCAGTAAACGGGGGCCTGTGGAGACCCAGTACTTC.

This chain links TRBV25-1 with TRBJ2-1; 8 nucleotides match TRBD2. This CDR3 has 16 residues. V lost 3 bases and J lost 3; bases outside the gene matches: 7. Germline loops: CDR1 MGHDK, CDR2 SYGVNS. The CDR3 sequence is CASSDSGLENYNEQFF. The CDR3 DNA sequence: TGTGCCAGCAGTGACTCGGGACTAGAGAACTACAATGAGCAGTTCTTC.

This clonotype was recorded many times. The V gene is TRBV7-8, the J gene TRBJ2-5, with a weak D call TRBD1 (6 bases). The V end was cut by 5 bases, the J end by 0 bases, with 16 bases between. The CDR3 totals 16 residues. Germline values: CDR1 SGHVS, CDR2 FQNEAQ. CDR3 nucleotides: TGTGCCAGCAGCATGCAAGACAGGAATCACCAAGAGACCCAGTACTTC. The encoded protein is CASSMQDRNHQETQYF.

The chain joins TRBV3-1 to TRBJ2-3; 7 bases match TRBD1. The V gene end was trimmed by 8 bases and the J gene end by 3 bases; junction bases not matched to a gene: 11. The CDR3 is 15 amino acids. Germline CDR1 is LGHDT and CDR2 is YNNKEL (reference sequence). The CDR3 here is CASQEGRGPTDTQYF. The DNA of the CDR3 is TGTGCCAGCCAAGAAGGAAGGGGGCCGACAGATACGCAGTATTTT.